The clone carrying this TCR beta chain was observed a handful of times. Its specificity is unknown. The sequenced fragment ends 3 residues before the CDR3 boundary, so the rest is inferred from the germline J gene. These data originate in a study of T cell clonality in common variable immunodeficiency. The CDR3 length is 13 residues. Per germline, CDR1 MNHEY and CDR2 SVGEGT. V lost 3 bases, J lost 2 bases, and 7 bases lay in between. Donors gave roughly 5 to 8 ml heparinized peripheral whole blood. Libraries were prepared by immunoSEQ multiplex PCR; TCRdb keeps only in-frame clonotypes and omits some of them. Sampling found about 30,000 clones, none seen once. Study findings and constraints: Fewer deletions and N-nucleotide insertions were reportedly seen in common variable immunodeficiency TCR beta sequences. TCRbeta clonality was increased in CVID versus healthy controls.

This sequence joins TRBV6-2 or TRBV6-3 and TRBJ2-5; D not certain. This TCR was recovered from a human donor with common variable immunodeficiency. The sequenced sample was peripheral blood mononuclear cells. The sequenced CDR3 bases are TGTGCCAGCAGTTATCTGACTCAAGAGACC. Translation: CASSYLTQET. The full-length CDR3 reads as CASSYLTQETQYF.